In its sample, the clone carrying this T cell receptor beta chain was seen many times. The antigen is undetermined. This entry is derived from a study of regulatory T cells in long-lasting Graves disease. Findings of the study overall: TRBV28, TRBJ1-2 and TRBJ2-5 were favored in persistent disease.

The length of the CDR3 is 15 residues. Trimming at V came to 7 bases and at J to 5 bases, leaving 6 bases not matched to a gene. Germline assignment: CDR1 SNHLY and CDR2 FYNNEI. Library construction for TCR beta used iRepertoire HTBI primers and Arm-PCR of CDR3 regions. TCRdb fed the multiplex PCR reads into MiXCR, producing one record per CDR3 protein. The repertoire holds about half a million distinct CDR3 sequences, with more than 10% as singletons. The time point: newly diagnosed GD, antithyroid drugs for less than 3 months. PBMC RNA served as the TCR library source. This sample also belongs to another study, concerning T cells in Graves' hyperthyroidism and ophthalmopathy. Turning to that study: Among clonotypes expanded in thyroid above 0.001, most were also found in blood.

The gene calls are TRBV2 and TRBJ2-2, with TRBD2 identical over 11 bases. This clonotype originated in a woman aged 30 to 39 with Graves disease. This material consisted of peripheral blood mononuclear cells (PBMCs), taken at new diagnosis, from a patient treated with antithyroid drugs. The CDR3 region is CASTERLAGTGELFF. CDR3 nucleotide sequence: TGTGCCAGCACCGAGCGACTAGCGGGAACCGGGGAGCTGTTTTTT.